Listed here are 4 T cell receptor beta chains from one sample, sequenced in a study of T cells after yellow fever vaccination. TCRdb processed the 5' RACE reads anew with MiXCR; each CDR3 protein has one entry. The sample comprises hundreds of thousands of distinct CDR3 sequences, around an eighth of which are singletons, and around 15% rests with the top ten. This sample comprised PBMCs, obtained on the day of the yellow fever booster vaccination. The receptors stem from a man younger than 40 who received the YFV17D yellow fever vaccine.

The gene calls are TRBV5-4 and TRBJ2-1; D not certain. This CDR3 spans 14 amino acids. Germline V gives CDR1 SGHNT, CDR2 YYREEE (reference sequence). V lost 4 bases, J lost 7 bases, and 15 bases lay in between. The CDR3: CASSPLSNRNEQFF. The CDR3 DNA reads as TGTGCCAGCAGCCCGCTGTCCAACCGAAATGAGCAGTTCTTC.

This clonotype was counted ten times or more. The V gene is TRBV3-1, the J gene TRBJ2-1, with 8 bases matching TRBD2. CDR1 LGHDT and CDR2 YNNKEL come from the germline V gene (reference sequence). J lost 8 bases, V lost 4 bases, and 13 bases had no gene match. This CDR3 comprises 16 residues. The CDR3 bases are TGTGCCAGCAGCCCAAGAGCGGGAGACGGTGTTTATGAGCAGTTCTTC. Translated: CASSPRAGDGVYEQFF.

The genes are TRBV18 and TRBJ2-5; 9 bases are shared with TRBD2. The CDR3 consists of 14 residues. J was trimmed by 5 bases and V by 6 bases; bases with no gene match: 7. The germline V gene has CDR1 KGHSH and CDR2 LQKENI. Here the CDR3 reads CASSPGTSRETQYF. The DNA of the CDR3 is TGTGCCAGCTCCCCCGGGACTAGCCGGGAGACCCAGTACTTC.

This chain joins TRBV28 and TRBJ2-1; 9 nucleotides line up with TRBD2. CDR1 MDHEN and CDR2 SYDVKM come from the germline V gene. V lost 4 bases, J lost 9 bases, and 16 bases stayed unmatched. CDR3 size: 17 residues. Here the CDR3 DNA reads TGTGCCAGCAGTTCAATGTCCGGGACTAGCAGAGGGCTTGAGCAGTTCTTC. Its protein is CASSSMSGTSRGLEQFF.